The subject of this entry is one T cell receptor beta chain. Its specificity is unknown. V gave up 3 bases and J gave up 1 base; unmatched junction bases: 18. This CDR3 has 18 residues. Germline-derived CDR1 and CDR2 are DFQATT and SNEGSKA (reference sequence). The authors ran a second PCR of 7 to 11 cycles using a sample-barcoded 5' primer and a J-beta primer mix. Unique molecular identifiers of 12 random nucleotides labeled each cDNA. MiXCR, applied by TCRdb to the 5' RACE reads, yields one record per CDR3 protein. This table holds 650,000 to 1,000,000 distinct CDR3 sequences, around 50% found once. The source of the sample is a study of blood T cells in healthy people across ages. Study-level results: Using unsorted PBMCs precluded a conclusive naive versus antigen-experienced comparison. It was held that diversity estimates obtained from one million T cells represented underestimates.

The rearrangement uses TRBV20-1 and TRBJ2-7; 7 nucleotides align to TRBD2. The specimen was blood. This receptor was identified in a man older than 75 in good health. CDR3 in amino acids: CSARGEAGDYALSYEQYF. In DNA, the CDR3 is TGCAGTGCTAGGGGGGAGGCGGGGGATTACGCACTTTCCTACGAGCAGTACTTC.